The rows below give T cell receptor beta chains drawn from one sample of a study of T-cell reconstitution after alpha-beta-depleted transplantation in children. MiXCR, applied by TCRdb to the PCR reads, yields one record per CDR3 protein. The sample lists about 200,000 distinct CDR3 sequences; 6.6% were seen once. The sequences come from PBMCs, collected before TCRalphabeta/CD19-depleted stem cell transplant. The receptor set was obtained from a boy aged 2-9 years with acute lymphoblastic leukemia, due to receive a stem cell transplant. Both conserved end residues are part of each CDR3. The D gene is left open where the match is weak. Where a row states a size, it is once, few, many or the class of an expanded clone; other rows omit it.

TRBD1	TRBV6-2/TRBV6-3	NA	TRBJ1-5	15	TGTGCCAGCAGTGGTACAGGGGCCCGCAATCAGCCCCAGCATTTT	CASSGTGARNQPQHF
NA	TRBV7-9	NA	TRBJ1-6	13	TGTGCCAGCAGCGGACAGCCAAATTCACCCCTCCACTTT	CASSGQPNSPLHF
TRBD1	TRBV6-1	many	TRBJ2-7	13	TGTGCCAGCACGGTTTACAGGGGCTACGAGCAGTACTTC	CASTVYRGYEQYF
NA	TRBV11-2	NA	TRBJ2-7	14	TGTGCCAGCAGCTTTCGAACAGGGTCGGGCGAGCAGTACTTC	CASSFRTGSGEQYF
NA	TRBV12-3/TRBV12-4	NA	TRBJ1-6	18	TGTGCCAGCAGTTTCGCGGGGGGCGTTGGCCCCTATAATTCACCCCTCCACTTT	CASSFAGGVGPYNSPLHF
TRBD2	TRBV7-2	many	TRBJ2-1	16	TGTGCCAGCAGCGGCGGGTCGCTAGCGGCTAACAATGAGCAGTTCTTC	CASSGGSLAANNEQFF
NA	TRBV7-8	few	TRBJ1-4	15	TGTGCCAGCAGCTTATATCAGAATCTGAATGAAAAACTGTTTTTT	CASSLYQNLNEKLFF
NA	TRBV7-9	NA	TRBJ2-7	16	TGTGCCAGCAGCTTAAACGACAGGGACTCCCCGGGCGAGCAGTACTTC	CASSLNDRDSPGEQYF
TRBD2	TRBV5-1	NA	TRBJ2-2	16	TGCGCCAGCACCCCGGGGACTAGCGGGATAGCCGGGGAGCTGTTTTTT	CASTPGTSGIAGELFF
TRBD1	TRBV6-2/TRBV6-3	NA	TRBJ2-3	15	TGTGCCAGCAGAATCTGGGACAGGGGGACAGATACGCAGTATTTT	CASRIWDRGTDTQYF
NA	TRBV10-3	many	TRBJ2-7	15	TGTGCCAGCCTCGAAAGGAGCGAGGGTGTCTACGAGCAGTACTTC	CASLERSEGVYEQYF
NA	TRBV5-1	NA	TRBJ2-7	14	TGCGCCAGCAGTAGGGGGGAACAAGTCTACGAGCAGTACTTC	CASSRGEQVYEQYF
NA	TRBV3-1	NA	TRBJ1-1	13	TGTGCCAGCGCTCAGACCCTGGAGACTGAAGCTTTCTTT	CASAQTLETEAFF
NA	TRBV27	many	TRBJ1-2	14	TGTGCCAGCAGTTTATCGGTGATGGGGTATGGCTACACCTTC	CASSLSVMGYGYTF
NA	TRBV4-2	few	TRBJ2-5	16	TGTGCCAGCAGCCAAGATTTGAACGATCTGGTAAAGACCCAGTACTTC	CASSQDLNDLVKTQYF
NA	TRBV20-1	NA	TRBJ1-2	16	TGCAGTGCTAATGGGGGTCCAGCGGAAGGCATTTATGGCTACACCTTC	CSANGGPAEGIYGYTF
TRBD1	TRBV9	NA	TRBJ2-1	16	TGTGCCAGCAGCACCTCCGGGACAGTAGTCTACAATGAGCAGTTCTTC	CASSTSGTVVYNEQFF
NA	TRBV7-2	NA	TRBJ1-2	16	TGTGCCAGCAGTTTTAGGGGGTTCCGAATCCGCTATGGCTACACCTTC	CASSFRGFRIRYGYTF
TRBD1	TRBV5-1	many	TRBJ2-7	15	TGCGCCAGCAGCTTGGACCGGGACAGCGTTTCCGAGCAGTACTTC	CASSLDRDSVSEQYF
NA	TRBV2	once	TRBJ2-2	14	TGTGCCAGCAGTGGCGGAAGTCTAGCCGGGGAGCTGTTTTTT	CASSGGSLAGELFF
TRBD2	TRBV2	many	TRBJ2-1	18	TGTGCCAGCAGTGACTCTCTAGCGGGAGATACATCCTACAATGAGCAGTTCTTC	CASSDSLAGDTSYNEQFF
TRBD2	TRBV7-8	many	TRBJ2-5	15	TGTGCCAGCAGCCTTCTAGCGGGGAGAGGAGAGACCCAGTACTTC	CASSLLAGRGETQYF
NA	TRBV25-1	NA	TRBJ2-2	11	TGTGCCAGCAGTGAGGCCGGGGAGCTGTTTTTT	CASSEAGELFF
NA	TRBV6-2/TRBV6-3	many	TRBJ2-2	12	TGTGCCAGCCCGGACGGCACCGGGGAGCTGTTTTTT	CASPDGTGELFF
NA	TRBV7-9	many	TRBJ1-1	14	TGTGCCAGCAGCTTAGTTGGCGAGGGCACTGAAGCTTTCTTT	CASSLVGEGTEAFF
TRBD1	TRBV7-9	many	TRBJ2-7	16	TGTGCCAGCAGCTCTTCCACCGGGACAGCCTCCTACGAGCAGTACTTC	CASSSSTGTASYEQYF
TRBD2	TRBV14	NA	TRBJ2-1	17	TGTGCCAGCAGCGAGTGGGGACTACTCAGCTCCTACAATGAGCAGTTCTTC	CASSEWGLLSSYNEQFF
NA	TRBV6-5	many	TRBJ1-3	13	TGTGCCAGCAGCGGGACTCCTGGAAACACCATATATTTT	CASSGTPGNTIYF
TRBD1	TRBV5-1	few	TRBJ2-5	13	TGCGCCAGCGCGGGACAGGACCAAGAGACCCAGTACTTC	CASAGQDQETQYF
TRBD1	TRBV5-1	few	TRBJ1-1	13	TGCGCCAGTACAGGGGGCGCCTACACTGAAGCTTTCTTT	CASTGGAYTEAFF
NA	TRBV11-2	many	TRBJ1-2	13	TGTGCCAGCAGCTTAAGGGGGAATTATGGCTACACCTTC	CASSLRGNYGYTF
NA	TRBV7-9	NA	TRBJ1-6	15	TGTGCCAGCAGCTTAAGTGGGAGGAGGAATTCACCCCTCCACTTT	CASSLSGRRNSPLHF
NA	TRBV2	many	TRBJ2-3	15	TGTGCCAGCGGCCCGGACAGAGGTAATTCAGATACGCAGTATTTT	CASGPDRGNSDTQYF
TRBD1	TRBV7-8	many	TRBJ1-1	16	TGTGCCATCAGCTCTAGGACAGGGAGAATGAACACTGAAGCTTTCTTT	CAISSRTGRMNTEAFF
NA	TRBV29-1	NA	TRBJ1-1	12	TGCAGCGCCGGACATCACGGCACTGAAGCTTTCTTT	CSAGHHGTEAFF
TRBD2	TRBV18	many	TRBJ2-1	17	TGTGCCAGCTCACCACTCGTCGAGACTAGCGGGGTAAATGAGCAGTTCTTC	CASSPLVETSGVNEQFF
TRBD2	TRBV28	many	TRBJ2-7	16	TGTGCCAGCAGTTCGAGGACTAGCGGGTATAACTACGAGCAGTACTTC	CASSSRTSGYNYEQYF
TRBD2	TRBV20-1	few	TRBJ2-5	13	TGCAGTGCCCCGGGGCGGGGGCAAGAGACCCAGTACTTC	CSAPGRGQETQYF
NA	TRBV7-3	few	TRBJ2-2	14	TGTGCCAGCAGCCACGGGGGAGCGGCCGGGGAGCTGTTTTTT	CASSHGGAAGELFF
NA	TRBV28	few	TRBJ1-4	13	TGTGCCAGCACCGGACAGCCTAATGAAAAACTGTTTTTT	CASTGQPNEKLFF
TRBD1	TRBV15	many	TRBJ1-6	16	TGTGCCACCAGCAGAGATCTAGCAGGGGGGAATTCACCCCTCCACTTT	CATSRDLAGGNSPLHF
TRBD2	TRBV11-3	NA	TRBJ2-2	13	TGTGCCAGCAGCTGGACTAGCCCCGGGGAGCTGTTTTTT	CASSWTSPGELFF